One and the same sample provided the 27 T cell receptor beta chains below, sequenced in a study of blood T cell repertoires in COVID-19. The repertoire was sequenced with immunoSEQ multiplex PCR; TCRdb's copy has only in-frame clones and lacks some. This table holds about 320,000 clones, about 89% found once. What was sequenced was PBMCs or T cells enriched from blood (not recorded which). These receptors came from a man aged 60 to 75 who had recovered from COVID-19.

The chain links TRBV7-9 to TRBJ1-4, with D hard to call. Germline V gene lookup returns CDR1 SEHNR and CDR2 FQNEAQ (reference sequence). The CDR3 extends over 16 amino acids. V was pared by 5 bases and J by 0 bases, with 13 bases between. This CDR3 reads CASSLLEGATNEKLFF. CDR3 in DNA: TGTGCCAGCAGCCTCCTAGAGGGTGCAACTAATGAAAAACTGTTTTTT.

This clone was observed a handful of times. This chain links TRBV7-3 with TRBJ1-1, with a tentative D call TRBD1 (5 bases). The CDR3 runs 13 residues. Germline CDR1 SGHTA, CDR2 FQGTGA. V was trimmed by 4 bases and J by 3 bases, leaving 9 bases between them. The CDR3 coding sequence is TGTGCCAGCAGCTATGGACAAGACACTGAAGCTTTCTTT. This codes for CASSYGQDTEAFF.

This clone has only a few counts. The chain carries TRBV18 and TRBJ1-5, with 7 bases lining up with TRBD1. CDR3 length equals 15 residues. Germline V gives CDR1 KGHSH, CDR2 LQKENI. Trimming removed 6 bases from V and 4 bases from J; junction bases left unmatched: 9. The CDR3 bases are TGTGCCAGCTCTGGGACAGAAAACTCTAATCAGCCCCAGCATTTT. This gives the protein CASSGTENSNQPQHF. The full variable domain, its missing parts supplied by reference TRBV18 and TRBJ1-5, is NAGVMQNPRHLVRRRGQEARLRCSPMKGHSHVYWYRQLPEEGLKFMVYLQKENIIDESGMPKERFSAEFPKEGPSILRIQQVVRGDSAAYFCASSGTENSNQPQHFGDGTRLSIL.

The chain is built from TRBV12-3 or TRBV12-4 and TRBJ2-7; a weak D match, TRBD1 (6 bases). CDR3 length: 13 amino acids. The V gene lost 8 bases and the J gene lost 6 bases, with 17 bases spanning the gap. In DNA, the CDR3 is TGTGCCAGCGTAAACAGGGCCATAGGCGAGCAGTACTTC. It specifies CASVNRAIGEQYF.

The rearrangement uses TRBV10-3 and TRBJ2-7, with D tentatively TRBD2 (6 bases). The CDR3 extends over 15 amino acids. V gave up 0 bases and J gave up 2 bases, with 11 bases separating them. Germline-derived CDR1 and CDR2 are ENHRY and SYGVKD. CDR3: CAISESKGLPYEQYF. The CDR3 DNA sequence: TGTGCCATCAGTGAGTCGAAGGGACTCCCCTACGAGCAGTACTTC.

The J gene is TRBJ2-2, the V gene TRBV24-1; 9 bases align to TRBD2. The CDR3 runs to 16 residues. The trim removed 4 bases at V and 2 bases at J, leaving 4 bases unmatched. Germline CDR1 reads KGHDR; CDR2 reads SFDVKD. The CDR3 spells CATSESGTSNTGELFF. In DNA form, the CDR3 reads TGTGCCACCAGTGAGTCCGGGACTAGCAACACCGGGGAGCTGTTTTTT.

V and J are TRBV19 and TRBJ2-4; 9 positions agree with TRBD1. Germline-derived CDR1 and CDR2 are LNHDA and SQIVND (reference sequence). The CDR3 sequence is 13 residues long. Trimming cost V 7 bases and J 8 bases; bases outside gene matches: 6. CDR3 sequence (DNA): TGTGCCAGTATGGGGACAGGGTGGGACATTCAGTACTTC. Amino acids: CASMGTGWDIQYF.

J is TRBJ2-5 and V is TRBV29-1, with 9 bases identical to TRBD2. Germline lookup yields CDR1 SQVTM and CDR2 ANQGSEA. V lost 6 bases and J lost 7; bases outside the gene matches: 6. This CDR3 is built from 12 residues. CDR3 residues: CSVPGGGATQYF. Written as DNA, the CDR3 is TGCAGCGTCCCCGGCGGGGGGGCGACCCAGTACTTC.

V usage is TRBV3-1 (or the pseudogene TRBV3-2) and J usage is TRBJ2-3, with TRBD2 matching 10 bases. CDR3 length equals 16 residues. With V trimmed by 4 bases and J by 4 bases, 8 bases remained unmatched. Germline lookup yields CDR1 LGHDT and CDR2 YNNKEL (reference sequence). The CDR3 reads CASSRTSGVGADTQYF. CDR3 in DNA: TGTGCCAGCAGCCGCACTAGCGGGGTGGGGGCAGATACGCAGTATTTT.

The V call is TRBV11-2, the J call TRBJ2-5; 7 nucleotides agree with TRBD2. With V trimmed by 4 bases and J by 0 bases, 2 bases remained unmatched. Germline V gene sequence: CDR1 SGHAT, CDR2 FQNNGV. The CDR3 loop spans 14 amino acids. The DNA of the CDR3 is TGTGCCAGCAGCTCGGGACTACACCAAGAGACCCAGTACTTC. Encoded protein: CASSSGLHQETQYF.

V and J are TRBV4-2 and TRBJ1-3; maybe TRBD1 (6 bases). This CDR3 spans 16 amino acids. V was clipped by 2 bases and J by 0 bases, with 11 bases between them. The germline gives CDR1 LGHNA, CDR2 YNFKEQ. Here the CDR3 reads CASSQRDTSSGNTIYF. As DNA, the CDR3 is TGTGCCAGCAGCCAACGGGACACTAGCTCTGGAAACACCATATATTTT.

This clone was seen a single time. The chain recombines TRBV6-2 or TRBV6-3 with TRBJ1-2, with 7 bases fitting TRBD1. Unmatched junction bases numbered 8, after V lost 5 bases and J lost 2 bases. The CDR3 extends over 15 amino acids. CDR1 MNHEY and CDR2 SVGEGT come from the germline V gene. This CDR3 is CASSPGDSSNYGYTF. The DNA of the CDR3 is TGTGCCAGCAGTCCCGGGGACAGCTCCAACTATGGCTACACCTTC.

The CDR3 DNA reads as TGTGCCAGTAGTCCTGAGGGACACAGCAATCAGCCCCAGCATTTT. Its protein is CASSPEGHSNQPQHF. The rearrangement uses TRBV19 and TRBJ1-5; a weak D match, TRBD1 (6 bases). CDR1 and CDR2 (germline): LNHDA, SQIVND (reference sequence). V was cut by 5 bases and J by 1 base, with 12 bases left in between. The CDR3 extends over 15 amino acids.

The chain links TRBV6-6 to TRBJ2-3; 7 positions agree with TRBD2. V lost 5 bases and J lost 0; bases outside the gene matches: 11. Germline V gives CDR1 MNHNY, CDR2 SVGAGI (reference sequence). The CDR3 spans 17 residues. CDR3 region: CASSPLAERTSTDTQYF. In DNA form, the CDR3 reads TGTGCCAGCAGTCCGCTAGCGGAGCGCACTAGCACAGATACGCAGTATTTT.

The chain employs TRBV5-1 and TRBJ2-7, with 8 positions matching TRBD1. The V segment lost 3 bases and the J segment 2 bases; nucleotides outside the gene matches: 4. Germline V gives CDR1 SGHRS, CDR2 YFSETQ. This CDR3 has 14 amino acids. Here the CDR3 reads CASSSGQGPYEQYF. CDR3 DNA: TGCGCCAGCAGCTCCGGACAGGGCCCCTACGAGCAGTACTTC. The variable domain in full, with the rest retrieved from reference TRBV5-1 and TRBJ2-7, is KAGVTQTPRYLIKTRGQQVTLSCSPISGHRSVSWYQQTPGQGLQFLFEYFSETQRNKGNFPGRFSGRQFSNSRSEMNVSTLELGDSALYLCASSSGQGPYEQYFGPGTRLTVT.

The chain carries TRBV7-9 and TRBJ2-5; D gene uncertain. The V and J ends lost 5 bases and 2 bases respectively, with 9 bases between them. CDR1 and CDR2 from the germline V gene are SEHNR and FQNEAQ (reference sequence). The CDR3 loop spans 13 amino acids. DNA for the CDR3: TGTGCCAGCAGCGTACAAGTTCAAGAGACCCAGTACTTC. It specifies CASSVQVQETQYF.

V gene TRBV7-9 combines with J gene TRBJ2-2; D is ambiguous. V gave up 6 bases and J gave up 1 base, with 15 bases separating them. Germline V gene lookup returns CDR1 SEHNR and CDR2 FQNEAQ (reference sequence). The CDR3 loop spans 16 amino acids. The CDR3 DNA follows: TGTGCCAGCAGAACCTCACCGACTGAGAACACCGGGGAGCTGTTTTTT. As protein: CASRTSPTENTGELFF.

This clone was found a few times. The chain couples TRBV27 to TRBJ1-6; TRBD1 matches at 8 bases. The J segment lost 6 bases and the V segment lost 0 bases, leaving 4 bases of the junction unmatched. The CDR3 runs to 16 residues. CDR1 MNHEY and CDR2 SMNVEV come from the germline V gene (reference sequence). Written as DNA, the CDR3 is TGTGCCAGCAGTTTATCTCCAGGGGGCCGTAATTCACCCCTCCACTTT. It specifies CASSLSPGGRNSPLHF.

The V gene is TRBV6-2 or TRBV6-3, the J gene TRBJ1-2; D perhaps matches TRBD1 (6 bases). V lost 4 bases, J lost 8 bases, and 11 bases lay in between. The CDR3 extends over 12 amino acids. The germline CDR1 and CDR2 sequences are MNHEY and SVGEGT. CDR3 protein: CASSSRTDGYTF. As DNA, the CDR3 is TGTGCCAGCAGTTCCCGGACAGACGGCTACACCTTC.

The chain uses TRBV3-1 (or the pseudogene TRBV3-2) and TRBJ1-6; possible D gene TRBD1, 6 bases. Germline values: CDR1 LGHDT, CDR2 YNNKEL (reference sequence). Between the trimmed V and J ends, which lost 0 bases and 9 bases, there was a span of 12 bases. The length of the CDR3 is 15 residues. The CDR3 loop reads CASSQDHRVASPLHF. The CDR3 DNA reads as TGTGCCAGCAGCCAAGATCACAGGGTGGCTTCACCCCTCCACTTT.

The V gene is TRBV28, the J gene TRBJ2-7; no clear D gene. The CDR3 loop spans 14 amino acids. V was trimmed by 7 bases and J by 2 bases, leaving 15 bases between them. Germline V gene data show CDR1 as MDHEN and CDR2 as SYDVKM. CDR3: CASIDDKPPYEQYF. CDR3 nucleotides: TGTGCCAGCATTGACGACAAGCCCCCCTACGAGCAGTACTTC.

The chain joins TRBV5-1 to TRBJ2-3; 9 nucleotides agree with TRBD2. V shed 2 bases and J 8 bases; nucleotides not matched to a gene: 6. The CDR3 is 14 residues long. Per germline, CDR1 SGHRS and CDR2 YFSETQ. CDR3 region: CASSLVAGEGTQYF. In DNA form, the CDR3 reads TGCGCCAGCAGCTTAGTAGCGGGAGAAGGTACGCAGTATTTT.

This rearrangement joins TRBV5-1 to TRBJ2-5, with 7 positions matching TRBD2. V lost 4 bases, J lost 4 bases, and 7 bases stayed unmatched. Per the germline V gene, CDR1 is SGHRS and CDR2 is YFSETQ. CDR3 length: 14 residues. The CDR3 region has the DNA TGCGCCAGCAGCCTTTGGGGGGAGGGAGAGACCCAGTACTTC. Translation: CASSLWGEGETQYF.

This chain links TRBV18 with TRBJ1-5; 7 nucleotides agree with TRBD1. The trim removed 6 bases at V and 0 bases at J, leaving 2 bases unmatched. From germline, CDR1 is KGHSH and CDR2 LQKENI. The CDR3 consists of 14 residues. The CDR3 region has the DNA TGTGCCAGCTCGCGACAGGGTAGCAATCAGCCCCAGCATTTT. Amino acid sequence: CASSRQGSNQPQHF.

The chain couples TRBV7-8 to TRBJ1-6; D is unresolved. The V and J ends lost 5 bases and 8 bases respectively, with 10 bases between them. Germline V lookup: CDR1 SGHVS, CDR2 FQNEAQ. The CDR3 is 13 amino acids. The CDR3 region is CASSRLRDSPLHF. CDR3 DNA sequence: TGTGCCAGCAGCCGGTTGCGGGATTCACCCCTCCACTTT.

The chain couples TRBV29-1 to TRBJ2-2, with TRBD2 matching over 10 bases. V was pared by 7 bases and J by 0 bases, with 8 bases of the junction left unmatched. Germline CDR1 and CDR2: SQVTM and ANQGSEA. This CDR3 has 16 amino acids. The CDR3, as DNA: TGCAGCGCACGGGGAGCGGGAGGGCCGAACACCGGGGAGCTGTTTTTT. Encoded protein: CSARGAGGPNTGELFF.

The rearrangement uses TRBV14 and TRBJ2-1; D might be TRBD2 (6 bases). Between the trimmed V and J ends, which lost 5 bases and 2 bases, there was a span of 16 bases. The CDR3 loop spans 16 amino acids. Germline V gene data show CDR1 as SGHDN and CDR2 as FVKESK. This CDR3 is CASSAYSGTPYNEQFF. CDR3 DNA: TGTGCCAGCAGCGCCTATAGCGGCACACCCTACAATGAGCAGTTCTTC.